This TCR beta chain appears in the sequencing data of a study of blood T cells in healthy people across ages (dated by TCRdb to 2015 to 2017). Regarding the study in general: In model experiments, template switching captured about one uniquely barcoded TCR beta cDNA molecule for every two T cells. The study measured age-related changes in TCR beta repertoire diversity using deep sequencing normalized with unique cDNA molecular identifiers. Four age groups were formed from the donors: young (average around 15 years), middle-aged (just under 40), aged (around 68) and long-lived (about 80). To avoid experimental bias, donors of different ages were spread randomly across the sequencing lanes. The study analyzed two additional independent replicas of 1 million unique cDNA reads from the same blood draw for two donors, one aged 18 to 30 and one aged 80 or older.

The study at large found these results: There was a strong correlation between observed TCR beta diversity and the percentage of naive T cells measured by flow cytometry. As age increased, observed TCR beta diversity per million T cells dropped in a roughly linear way, and a significant reduction was already evident by age about 40. Conclusive comparison of naive and antigen-experienced compartments was prevented by the profiling of bulk unsorted PBMCs. Because the CMV infection status of the donors was unknown, age-related changes in expanded clonotypes may potentially have been confounded. Compared with the aged group, the long-lived group had more naive CD4+ T cells, fewer expanded clones and increased TCR diversity, a pattern suggesting age selection. Estimates of total diversity based on one million sequenced T cells were considered lower bounds and underestimates.

Systemically healthy Caucasian individuals from Russia, 35 to 50 in total and aged roughly 6 to 90 years, were included as donors. Each donor gave ten milliliters of peripheral blood, collected into EDTA-treated Vacutainer tubes. PBMCs were isolated by Ficoll-Paque density-gradient centrifugation, with at least 6.5 million obtained per sample. Trizol reagent was used to extract total RNA from PBMCs, with at least 5 micrograms per sample. The percentages of naive CD45RAhigh/CD27high T cells were determined by flow cytometry on a PBMC aliquot from every donor. In the case of this clonotype: Its antigen remains undetermined. No much larger clone is present one base from it, and per-base qualities are unavailable.

Libraries came from 5' RACE. Sequencing took place on an Illumina HiSeq 2500. A second PCR of roughly 7 to 11 cycles was performed with a sample-barcoded 5' primer and a J-beta primer mix. Each TCR beta cDNA molecule received a unique molecular identifier from a template-switch 5' adaptor carrying 12 random nucleotides. At least 2.5 million CDR3-containing paired-end reads were obtained from each sample. The Mint cDNA synthesis kit, primed by a TRBC-specific oligonucleotide, was used to synthesize first-strand cDNA from all RNA. After uracil-DNA glycosylase treatment, a first 18-cycle PCR used universal primers M1SS and BC2_uni_R on all cDNA. The paper's data handling went like this. Normalization of each sample was performed by random selection of 1 million high-quality reads, each carrying a distinct molecular identifier. Reads sharing molecular identifiers were discarded rather than binned into consensus sequences. MiTCR, with a Q25 quality threshold and the strictest error-elimination algorithm, was used for CDR3 identification, clonotype clustering and error correction. A nonparametric unseen species model with Euler transformation was used to estimate a lower bound on total TCR beta diversity. TCRdb passed the public sequencing reads through fastp at Q25 and MiXCR, retaining productive beta sequences. A single entry per CDR3 protein holds the most common genes and DNA from its merged rows. These V and J calls derive from TCRdb rather than the authors' analysis. Within this sample are approximately 350,000 distinct CDR3 sequences, with about half of them counted one time only. The ten largest account for approximately 51% of the sample.

The germline V gene gives CDR1 as MGHRA and CDR2 as YSYEKL. The CDR3 holds 14 amino acids from the cysteine to the phenylalanine. CDR3 DNA is the only sequence kept; it has 42 bases, read in frame from the first base. Between the V and J ends, shortened by 0 bases and 5 bases respectively, the junction contains 10 bases. The specimen sequenced was blood. This sequence uses TRBV4-1 and TRBJ1-2; the D segment could be TRBD1, given 6 matching bases. This TCR was recovered from a man between 60 and 75 years old in good health. The CDR3 reads CASSQDPGVYGYTF. The DNA reads as follows: TGCGCCAGCAGCCAAGATCCAGGGGTATATGGCTACACCTTC.